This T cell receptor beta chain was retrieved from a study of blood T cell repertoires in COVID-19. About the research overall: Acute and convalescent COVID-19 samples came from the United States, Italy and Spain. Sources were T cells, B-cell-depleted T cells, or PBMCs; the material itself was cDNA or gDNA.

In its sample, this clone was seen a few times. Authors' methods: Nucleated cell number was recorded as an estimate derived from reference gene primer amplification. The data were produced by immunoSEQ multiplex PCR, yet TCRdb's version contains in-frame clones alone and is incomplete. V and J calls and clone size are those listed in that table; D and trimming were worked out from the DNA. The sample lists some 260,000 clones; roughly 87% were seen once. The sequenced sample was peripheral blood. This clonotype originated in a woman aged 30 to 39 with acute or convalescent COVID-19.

CDR3 coding DNA: TGTGCCAGCAGTTTGTCCGTGGCTTCTGACAATGAGCAGTTCTTC. It translates to CASSLSVASDNEQFF. The chain uses TRBV7-9 and TRBJ2-1, with D hard to call. V gave up 6 bases and J gave up 5 bases, with 17 bases separating them. CDR3 length: 15 amino acids. The germline CDR1 and CDR2 sequences are SEHNR and FQNEAQ (reference sequence).